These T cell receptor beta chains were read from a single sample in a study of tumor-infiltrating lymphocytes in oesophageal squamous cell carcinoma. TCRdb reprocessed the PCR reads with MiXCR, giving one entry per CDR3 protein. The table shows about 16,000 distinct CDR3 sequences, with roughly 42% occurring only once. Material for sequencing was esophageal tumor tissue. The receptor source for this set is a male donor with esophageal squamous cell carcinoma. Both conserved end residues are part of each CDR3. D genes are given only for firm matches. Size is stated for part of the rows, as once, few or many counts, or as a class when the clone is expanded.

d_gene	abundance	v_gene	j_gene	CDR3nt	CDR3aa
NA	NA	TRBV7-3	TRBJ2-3	TGTGCCAGCAGCCCTAGTTCCCTCCGACTGAGTAGTTCACCCCTCCACTTC	CASSPSSLRLSSSPLHF
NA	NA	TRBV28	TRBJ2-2	TGTGCCAGCAGAGAGAACAGGGGGACTAGCACCGGGGAGCTGTTTTTT	CASRENRGTSTGELFF
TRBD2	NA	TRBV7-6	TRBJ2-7	TGTGCCAGCAGCTCGCGGGGGAACTACAATGAGCAGTACTTC	CASSSRGNYNEQYF
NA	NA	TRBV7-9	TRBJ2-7	TGTGCCAGCAGTGGGGACTGGCGGGGATCCTACGAGCAGTACTTC	CASSGDWRGSYEQYF
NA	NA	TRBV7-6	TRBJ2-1	TGTGCCAGCAGCGTTGGAGAGACCCAGTTCTTC	CASSVGETQFF
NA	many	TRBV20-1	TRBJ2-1	TGCAGTGCTAGAGATGGCGAAGGCGGGGAGCAGTTCTTC	CSARDGEGGEQFF
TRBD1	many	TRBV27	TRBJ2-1	TGTGCCTCCTCCGGGACAGGGGAATACAATGAGCAGTTCTTC	CASSGTGEYNEQFF
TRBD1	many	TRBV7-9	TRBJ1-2	TGTGCCAGCAGCTCGACAGGGGTAGGAGGCTACACCTTC	CASSSTGVGGYTF
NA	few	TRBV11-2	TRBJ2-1	TGTGCCAGCAGCTTAGACAGGGTTTTGGACTACAATGAGCAGTTCTTC	CASSLDRVLDYNEQFF
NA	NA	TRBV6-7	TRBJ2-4	TGTGCCAGCAGAACAATATTAGCGGTTATAGCCAAAAACATTCAGTACTTC	CASRTILAVIAKNIQYF
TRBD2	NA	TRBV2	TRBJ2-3	TGTGCCAGCAGTGGGACTAGCGGGAGGGGATCGGTAGCAGATACGCAGTATTTT	CASSGTSGRGSVADTQYF
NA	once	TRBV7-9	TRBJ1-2	TGTGCCAGCAGCTTAGACTCTAAGAGGGGCTACACCTTC	CASSLDSKRGYTF
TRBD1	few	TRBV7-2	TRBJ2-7	TGTGCCAGCAGCTTTCTTGGACAGGGGACCTACGAGCAGTACTTC	CASSFLGQGTYEQYF
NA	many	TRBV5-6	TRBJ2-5	TGTGCCAGCAGCTCACCACCACATCAAGAGACCCAGTACTTC	CASSSPPHQETQYF
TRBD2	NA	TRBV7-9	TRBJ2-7	TGTGCCAGCAGCTTACAAGCGGGAGTCTACGAGCAGTACTTC	CASSLQAGVYEQYF
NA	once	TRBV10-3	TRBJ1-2	TGTGCCATCAGGGACCGGGACGGCTATGGCTACACCTTC	CAIRDRDGYGYTF
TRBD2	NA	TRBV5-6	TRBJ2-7	TGTGCCAGCAGCACGGGACTAGCGGGAGGTGAGCAGTACTTC	CASSTGLAGGEQYF
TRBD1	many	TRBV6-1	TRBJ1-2	TGTGCCAGCAGCGGGACAGGGGGTTTTGGCTACACCTTC	CASSGTGGFGYTF
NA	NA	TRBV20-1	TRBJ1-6	TGCAGTGCCCCTCGGGGAGCGGGGGGATTGGGCGAGCAGTACTTT	CSAPRGAGGLGEQYF
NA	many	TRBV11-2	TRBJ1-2	TGTGCCAGCAGCTTAGATACACGGGGACACTTTGGTGGCTACACCTTC	CASSLDTRGHFGGYTF
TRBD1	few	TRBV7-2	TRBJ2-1	TGTGCCAGCAGCGGCGCCGGGACAGTAGGCAATGAGCAGTTCTTC	CASSGAGTVGNEQFF
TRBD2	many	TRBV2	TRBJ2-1	TGTGCCAGCAGGTGGGGGACTAGCGACAATGAGCAGTTCTTC	CASRWGTSDNEQFF
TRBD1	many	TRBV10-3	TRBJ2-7	TGTGCCATCACCCCAGGGGGCGACGGGGCCTACGAGCAGTACTTC	CAITPGGDGAYEQYF
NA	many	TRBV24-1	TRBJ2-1	TGTGCCACCAGTGGGGAGGACAGGACACGGGAGCAGTTCTTC	CATSGEDRTREQFF
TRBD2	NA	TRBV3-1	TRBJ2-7	TGTGCCAGCAGCCAAGGCGGGAGGGCCTTCGAGCAGTACTTC	CASSQGGRAFEQYF
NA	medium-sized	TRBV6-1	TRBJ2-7	TGTGCCAGCAGTGAAATCCCCTACGAGCAGTACTTC	CASSEIPYEQYF
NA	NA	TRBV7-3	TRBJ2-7	TGTGCCAGCACCACTAGCTACGAGCAGTACTTC	CASTTSYEQYF